One sample yielded the 3 T cell receptor beta chains listed below, sequenced in a study of cytomegalovirus exposure and HLA in healthy donors. Researchers ran the PCR with 60 Vbeta and 13 Jbeta primers. Sequencing used immunoSEQ multiplex PCR; TCRdb keeps in-frame clones, though not all of them. The repertoire holds about 150,000 clones, around 57% seen once, with around 1.9% in the top ten. The sequenced sample consisted of PBMCs. The receptors were gathered from a male donor in good health and CMV-seronegative.

In DNA form, the CDR3 reads TGTGCCAGTACGGACACACAGGGGGCGTTCACAGATACGCAGTATTTT. As protein: CASTDTQGAFTDTQYF. The chain has TRBV19 and TRBJ2-3; 9 positions agree with TRBD1. V was pared by 7 bases and J by 2 bases, with 10 bases of the junction left unmatched. The CDR3 runs 16 residues. The germline V gene has CDR1 LNHDA and CDR2 SQIVND (reference sequence). Together with reference TRBV19 and TRBJ2-3, the CDR3 gives the full variable domain: DGGITQSPKYLFRKEGQNVTLSCEQNLNHDAMYWYRQDPGQGLRLIYYSQIVNDFQKGDIAEGYSVSREKKESFPLTVTSAQKNPTAFYLCASTDTQGAFTDTQYFGPGTRLTVL.

The CDR3 DNA reads as TGTGCCAGCAGGCTAAAACTCCAAGAGACCCAGTACTTC. Translated: CASRLKLQETQYF. The genes are TRBV5-4 and TRBJ2-5; no clear D gene. Germline CDR1 SGHNT, CDR2 YYREEE (reference sequence). Between the trimmed V and J ends, which lost 5 bases and 1 base, there was a span of 9 bases. This CDR3 has 13 amino acids.

This chain uses TRBV4-1 with TRBJ2-2, with 7 nucleotides matching TRBD2. With 4 bases clipped from V and 1 base from J, the junction kept 3 bases outside the gene matches. The CDR3 is made up of 15 amino acids. Germline V CDR1 and CDR2: MGHRA, YSYEKL. Here the CDR3 DNA reads TGCGCCAGCAGCCTAGGGAGGGGGAACACCGGGGAGCTGTTTTTT. Translated: CASSLGRGNTGELFF.